This T cell receptor (beta chain) appears in the sequencing data of a study of T-cell reconstitution after alpha-beta-depleted transplantation in children. Using unique molecular identifiers, the investigators prepared the TCRbeta library. Via MiXCR, TCRdb re-called the PCR reads, giving one row per CDR3 protein. This sample has some 72,000 distinct CDR3 sequences; 5.5% to 7.5% occur once, and the top ten carry approximately 2.4%. At least ten counts were recorded for this clonotype. The J segment lost 5 bases and the V segment lost 3 bases, leaving 8 bases of the junction unmatched. The CDR3 consists of 16 residues. Germline V lookup: CDR1 SGDLS, CDR2 YYNGEE.

The clonotype originates from a human donor who donated a stem cell graft to a child with acute lymphoblastic leukemia. The sequencing used PBMCs from the stem cell graft donor, collected from the stem cell graft. The chain has TRBV9 and TRBJ2-5, with 12 bases that match TRBD2. CDR3 loop: CASSAGLAGLLETQYF. CDR3 bases: TGTGCCAGCAGCGCAGGACTAGCGGGGCTTCTGGAGACCCAGTACTTC.